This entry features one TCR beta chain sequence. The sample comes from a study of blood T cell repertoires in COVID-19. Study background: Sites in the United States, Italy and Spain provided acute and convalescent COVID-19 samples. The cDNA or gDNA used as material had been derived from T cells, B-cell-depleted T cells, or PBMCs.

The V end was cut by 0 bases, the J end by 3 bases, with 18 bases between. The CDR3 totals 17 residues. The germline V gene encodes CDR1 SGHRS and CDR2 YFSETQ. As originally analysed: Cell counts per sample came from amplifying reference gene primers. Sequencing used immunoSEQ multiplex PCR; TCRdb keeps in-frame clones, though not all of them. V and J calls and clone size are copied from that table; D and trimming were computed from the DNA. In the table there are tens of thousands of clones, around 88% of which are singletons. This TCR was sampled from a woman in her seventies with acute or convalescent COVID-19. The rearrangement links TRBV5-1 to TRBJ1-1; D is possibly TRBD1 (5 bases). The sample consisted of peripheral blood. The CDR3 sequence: CASSLEYTGQGDTEAFF. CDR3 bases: TGCGCCAGCAGCTTGGAGTATACAGGCCAAGGGGACACTGAAGCTTTCTTT. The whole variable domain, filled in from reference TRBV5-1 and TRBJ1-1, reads KAGVTQTPRYLIKTRGQQVTLSCSPISGHRSVSWYQQTPGQGLQFLFEYFSETQRNKGNFPGRFSGRQFSNSRSEMNVSTLELGDSALYLCASSLEYTGQGDTEAFFGQGTRLTVV.